These 30 T cell receptor beta chains originate from one sample sequenced in a study of beta chain features in type 1 diabetes. All of the isolated RNA was reverse transcribed, so expressed TCRB transcripts were sequenced. Data came from immunoSEQ multiplex PCR; TCRdb stores just in-frame clones and leaves some out. Of around 430,000 clones listed, approximately 30% are singletons. The sequenced sample was naive CD4+ T cells from blood. The receptor source for this set is a man in his late teens or twenties in good health.

The chain links TRBV7-2 to TRBJ2-7; D is unclear. The length of the CDR3 is 14 residues. Germline V gives CDR1 SGHTA, CDR2 FQGNSA. V lost 3 bases to trimming and J lost 6 bases, with 15 bases between them. The CDR3 bases are TGTGCCAGCAGCTTGGCGACGATTACGGGCGAGCAGTACTTC. Translated: CASSLATITGEQYF.

This clone was seen a handful of times. The chain has TRBV6-5 and TRBJ1-1; no definite D call. This CDR3 has 15 amino acids. In germline, CDR1 is MNHEY, CDR2 SVGAGI. With 5 bases removed from V and 8 bases from J, the gap between germline ends came to 21 bases. CDR3 nucleotide sequence: TGTGCCAGCAGTACTAGGGCCCTTCGAAACCTCGAAGCTTTCTTT. This sequence encodes CASSTRALRNLEAFF.

The chain has TRBV30 and TRBJ2-2; weak D call: TRBD2 (6 bases). The ends were cut back, 3 bases at V and 6 bases at J, with 11 bases in the middle. CDR1 is GTSNPN and CDR2 is SVGIG in the germline V gene (reference sequence). The CDR3 has 13 residues. Here the CDR3 DNA reads TGTGCCTGGAGGAGGACTACTCCCGGGGAGCTGTTTTTT. Translation: CAWRRTTPGELFF.

The V and J genes are TRBV11-2 and TRBJ2-7, with TRBD1 identical over 10 bases. V was pared by 5 bases and J by 4 bases, with 5 bases of the junction left unmatched. The CDR3 is 14 residues long. Germline assignment: CDR1 SGHAT and CDR2 FQNNGV. Here the CDR3 DNA reads TGTGCCAGCAGCCTGGACAGGGGGGGGTACGAGCAGTACTTC. Its translation: CASSLDRGGYEQYF. Full variable domain (outside the CDR3, taken from reference TRBV11-2 and TRBJ2-7): EAGVAQSPRYKIIEKRQSVAFWCNPISGHATLYWYQQILGQGPKLLIQFQNNGVVDDSQLPKDRFSAERLKGVDSTLKIQPAKLEDSAVYLCASSLDRGGYEQYFGPGTRLTVT.

This clone was seen once. The CDR3 DNA reads TGTGCCTGGGCACAAAGACAGGGGGGTGGTGAAAAACTGTTTTTT. Protein: CAWAQRQGGGEKLFF. This chain links TRBV30 with TRBJ1-4; 9 bases are a match to TRBD1. Unmatched junction bases numbered 11, after V lost 5 bases and J lost 7 bases. Germline V gene lookup returns CDR1 GTSNPN and CDR2 SVGIG (reference sequence). The CDR3 runs to 15 residues. The whole variable domain, remainder taken from reference TRBV30 and TRBJ1-4, is SQTIHQWPATLVQPVGSPLSLECTVEGTSNPNLYWYRQAAGRGLQLLFYSVGIGQISSEVPQNLSASRPQDRQFILSSKKLLLSDSGFYLCAWAQRQGGGEKLFFGSGTQLSVL.

This clone was detected a few times. The chain employs TRBV30 and TRBJ2-7; 8 nucleotides match TRBD2. The CDR3 spans 13 residues. Germline V gene data show CDR1 as GTSNPN and CDR2 as SVGIG (reference sequence). Trimming took 8 bases from V and 4 from J; bases not matched to a gene: 10. The chain's CDR3 is CAGQREKAYEQYF. CDR3 in DNA: TGTGCCGGCCAGCGGGAGAAGGCTTACGAGCAGTACTTC.

V and J are TRBV6-5 and TRBJ2-3; D unresolved. Trimming took 6 bases from V and 6 from J, leaving 19 bases between them. Germline CDR1 MNHEY, CDR2 SVGAGI. The CDR3 spans 15 residues. DNA of the CDR3: TGTGCCAGCAGCCTGGACCATTATCGGGTGGATACGCAGTATTTT. Amino acids: CASSLDHYRVDTQYF.

This clone was counted only a few times. The rearrangement links TRBV7-2 to TRBJ2-3; TRBD2 matches 13 bases. Germline V gene sequence: CDR1 SGHTA, CDR2 FQGNSA. This CDR3 has 16 residues. Losses at the gene ends were 3 bases for V and 6 bases for J; bases not matched to a gene: 6. The CDR3 DNA follows: TGTGCCAGCAGCTTCCAACTAGCGGGAGGGGACGATACGCAGTATTTT. Translating it yields CASSFQLAGGDDTQYF.

Only a few counts were recorded for this clone. CDR3 in amino acids: CASSFPGSTDTQYF. DNA for the CDR3: TGTGCCAGCAGCTTCCCCGGGAGCACAGATACGCAGTATTTT. The chain uses TRBV5-6 and TRBJ2-3; D is unclear. Germline CDR1 and CDR2: SGHDT and YYEEEE. Trimming left V 2 bases short and J 0 bases short, with 7 bases between. The CDR3 sequence is 14 residues long.

The rearrangement uses TRBV4-3 and TRBJ1-2, with D possibly TRBD1 on 5 matching bases. Germline CDR1 and CDR2: LGHNA and YSLEER. Trimming pared 3 bases from V and 8 bases from J, leaving 16 bases between. CDR3 length: 14 amino acids. DNA for the CDR3: TGCGCCAGCAGCCATCTCGGGACGGTCAAAGGCTACACCTTC. Protein: CASSHLGTVKGYTF.

This clone appeared a few times. The rearrangement joins TRBV7-2 to TRBJ2-7; 10 bases are shared with TRBD2. The CDR3 is 13 residues long. The V segment lost 8 bases and the J segment 3 bases; nucleotides outside the gene matches: 4. Germline CDR1 is SGHTA and CDR2 is FQGNSA. The CDR3 is CASGGTSVYEQYF. The CDR3 bases are TGTGCCAGCGGGGGGACTAGCGTCTACGAGCAGTACTTC. Full variable domain (outside the CDR3, taken from reference TRBV7-2 and TRBJ2-7): GAGVSQSPSNKVTEKGKDVELRCDPISGHTALYWYRQSLGQGLEFLIYFQGNSAPDKSGLPSDRFSAERTGGSVSTLTIQRTQQEDSAVYLCASGGTSVYEQYFGPGTRLTVT.

The chain combines TRBV7-2 with TRBJ1-2; D not resolved. The V gene's germline CDR1 is SGHTA and CDR2 FQGNSA. The CDR3 loop spans 14 amino acids. Trimming pared 5 bases from V and 0 bases from J, leaving 10 bases between. The CDR3 sequence: CASSPAGSNYGYTF. Here the CDR3 DNA reads TGTGCCAGCAGCCCCGCGGGATCTAACTATGGCTACACCTTC.

The chain recombines TRBV29-1 with TRBJ2-1; TRBD1 aligns across 10 bases. Germline values: CDR1 SQVTM, CDR2 ANQGSEA. CDR3 length: 11 residues. The CDR3 region is CSHGTGDEQFF. CDR3 nucleotide sequence: TGCAGTCACGGGACAGGGGATGAGCAGTTCTTC.

This clone occurred once. The CDR3 spells CASSLRLAGGPETQYF. Here the CDR3 DNA reads TGTGCCAGCAGCTTGCGACTAGCGGGAGGGCCGGAGACCCAGTACTTC. The chain uses TRBV5-6 and TRBJ2-5; 14 positions agree with TRBD2. Unmatched junction bases numbered 4, after V lost 1 base and J lost 5 bases. Looked up from germline, CDR1 is SGHDT and CDR2 is YYEEEE. The CDR3 runs to 16 residues.

This clone came up a few times. This sequence joins TRBV6-5 and TRBJ2-3; D is perhaps TRBD1 (6 bases). The CDR3 has 14 residues. Trimming removed 5 bases from V and 0 bases from J, with 9 bases in between. In germline, CDR1 is MNHEY, CDR2 SVGAGI. CDR3 in DNA: TGTGCCAGCAGTCGGACAGCTAGCACAGATACGCAGTATTTT. Its protein is CASSRTASTDTQYF.

The sample holds a few counts of this clone. The chain carries TRBV5-1 and TRBJ2-5, with 11 bases that match TRBD1. J gave up 4 bases and V 2 bases, and 4 bases lay outside the gene matches. Germline CDR1 reads SGHRS; CDR2 reads YFSETQ. CDR3 length: 15 residues. This CDR3 is CASSFWTGGGETQYF. DNA for the CDR3: TGCGCCAGCAGCTTTTGGACAGGGGGCGGAGAGACCCAGTACTTC.

The rearrangement joins TRBV29-1 to TRBJ2-7; 10 bases map to TRBD2. After removal of 5 bases from V and 4 bases from J, the junction contained 11 bases not matched to a gene. The CDR3 loop spans 15 amino acids. Germline V gene sequence: CDR1 SQVTM, CDR2 ANQGSEA. CDR3: CSVKTLAGVQYEQYF. DNA of the CDR3: TGCAGCGTTAAAACCCTAGCGGGGGTACAATACGAGCAGTACTTC.

This chain connects TRBV5-4 to TRBJ1-2; 10 bases align to TRBD1. The germline V gene encodes CDR1 SGHNT and CDR2 YYREEE (reference sequence). The CDR3 is 15 residues long. Trimming took 4 bases from V and 4 from J; bases not matched to a gene: 7. CDR3 loop: CASSPDRGTSYGYTF. Here the CDR3 DNA reads TGTGCCAGCAGCCCGGACAGGGGGACGTCCTATGGCTACACCTTC.

The V gene is TRBV30, the J gene TRBJ1-5; D is possibly TRBD1 (5 bases). V was cut by 0 bases and J by 1 base, with 13 bases left in between. Germline assignment: CDR1 GTSNPN and CDR2 SVGIG (reference sequence). CDR3 length: 16 residues. The CDR3 DNA sequence: TGTGCCTGGAGTGTTCCCCGGCGGGGGAGCAATCAGCCCCAGCATTTT. It specifies CAWSVPRRGSNQPQHF. Combining the CDR3 with reference TRBV30 and TRBJ1-5 gives the whole variable domain SQTIHQWPATLVQPVGSPLSLECTVEGTSNPNLYWYRQAAGRGLQLLFYSVGIGQISSEVPQNLSASRPQDRQFILSSKKLLLSDSGFYLCAWSVPRRGSNQPQHFGDGTRLSIL.

V is TRBV7-8 and J is TRBJ2-7; 8 bases line up with TRBD1. Germline V CDR1 and CDR2: SGHVS, FQNEAQ. The junction had 4 bases not matched to a gene; V was cut back by 6 bases and J by 0 bases. The CDR3 consists of 14 residues. The CDR3 bases are TGTGCCAGCAGGAAGGACAGGGACTCCTACGAGCAGTACTTC. It encodes CASRKDRDSYEQYF.

The CDR3 nucleotides are TGTGCCAGTAGTCTAGCCGGGACTAGCGCATCTCTGGAGCAGTTCTTC. Protein product: CASSLAGTSASLEQFF. This sequence joins TRBV19 and TRBJ2-1; 10 bases map to TRBD2. The CDR3 length is 16 residues. Trimming at V came to 5 bases and at J to 10 bases, leaving 14 bases not matched to a gene. The germline CDR1 and CDR2 sequences are LNHDA and SQIVND (reference sequence).

This clone was seen more than once but under ten times. The rearrangement joins TRBV30 to TRBJ2-1; 8 positions match TRBD2. The CDR3 runs to 13 residues. Trimming removed 3 bases from V and 5 bases from J; junction bases left unmatched: 3. Germline CDR1 GTSNPN, CDR2 SVGIG (reference sequence). The CDR3 nucleotides read TGTGCCTGGAGCCCGGGGGGGGACAATGAGCAGTTCTTC. Translated: CAWSPGGDNEQFF.

The chain recombines TRBV4-2 with TRBJ2-3; possibly TRBD1 for D (6 bases). This CDR3 has 15 amino acids. Germline V gives CDR1 LGHNA, CDR2 YNFKEQ. The V end was cut by 1 base, the J end by 8 bases, with 16 bases between. The CDR3 here is CASSQGTVRVGTQYF. CDR3 coding DNA: TGTGCCAGCAGCCAAGGGACAGTCCGAGTCGGTACGCAGTATTTT.

The chain has TRBV7-2 and TRBJ2-6; 8 nucleotides line up with TRBD1. Germline V CDR1 and CDR2: SGHTA, FQGNSA. Losses at the gene ends were 5 bases for V and 2 bases for J; bases not matched to a gene: 5. The CDR3 length is 16 residues. The CDR3 nucleotides are TGTGCCAGCAGCGGCAGGGGGCGGCCTGGGGCCAACGTCCTGACTTTC. This translates into CASSGRGRPGANVLTF.

V gene TRBV2 combines with J gene TRBJ1-1; no reliable D call. Per germline, CDR1 SNHLY and CDR2 FYNNEI. There are 14 residues in the CDR3. The V gene lost 4 bases and the J gene lost 1 base, with 10 bases spanning the gap. The CDR3 coding sequence is TGTGCCAGCAGTGTACTCTGGAGGAACACTGAAGCTTTCTTT. Translating it yields CASSVLWRNTEAFF.

This chain uses TRBV29-1 with TRBJ2-1; 7 bases are shared with TRBD2. The V and J ends lost 0 bases and 2 bases, in that order; junction bases with no gene match: 1. CDR3 length: 14 amino acids. From germline, CDR1 is SQVTM and CDR2 ANQGSEA. Written as DNA, the CDR3 is TGCAGCGTTGAAGAGCGGGAGACCTACAATGAGCAGTTCTTC. It specifies CSVEERETYNEQFF.

Only a few counts were recorded for this clone. The chain joins TRBV27 to TRBJ2-3, with a tentative D call TRBD2 (5 bases). Trimming removed 6 bases from V and 3 bases from J, with 16 bases in between. CDR3 length: 15 residues. Germline-derived CDR1 and CDR2 are MNHEY and SMNVEV (reference sequence). The CDR3 spells CASRESGRGTDTQYF. For the CDR3, the DNA is TGTGCCAGCAGGGAGAGCGGTAGAGGGACAGATACGCAGTATTTT.

The J gene is TRBJ2-7, the V gene TRBV29-1; no definite D call. CDR3 length equals 13 residues. Germline CDR1 SQVTM, CDR2 ANQGSEA. V was shortened by 5 bases and J by 2 bases, with 13 bases between the two germline ends. The chain's CDR3 is CSVREAFPYEQYF. CDR3 nucleotides: TGCAGCGTTCGAGAGGCATTTCCCTACGAGCAGTACTTC.

In its sample, this clone was seen a few times. The rearrangement joins TRBV27 to TRBJ2-5; 7 bases line up with TRBD2. CDR1 and CDR2 (germline): MNHEY, SMNVEV (reference sequence). Trimming cost V 4 bases and J 5 bases; bases outside gene matches: 7. The CDR3 spans 14 residues. The CDR3 is CASSSLSGTETQYF. The DNA of the CDR3 is TGTGCCAGCAGTTCATTGAGCGGGACGGAGACCCAGTACTTC.

This clone appeared a few times. This sequence joins TRBV15 and TRBJ2-7, with no clear D. The CDR3 totals 14 residues. In germline, CDR1 is LNHNV, CDR2 YYDKDF (reference sequence). V was trimmed by 1 base and J by 7 bases, leaving 14 bases between them. The CDR3 region is CATSRGPPPEEQYF. CDR3 nucleotide sequence: TGTGCCACCAGCAGAGGCCCCCCACCGGAGGAGCAGTACTTC.